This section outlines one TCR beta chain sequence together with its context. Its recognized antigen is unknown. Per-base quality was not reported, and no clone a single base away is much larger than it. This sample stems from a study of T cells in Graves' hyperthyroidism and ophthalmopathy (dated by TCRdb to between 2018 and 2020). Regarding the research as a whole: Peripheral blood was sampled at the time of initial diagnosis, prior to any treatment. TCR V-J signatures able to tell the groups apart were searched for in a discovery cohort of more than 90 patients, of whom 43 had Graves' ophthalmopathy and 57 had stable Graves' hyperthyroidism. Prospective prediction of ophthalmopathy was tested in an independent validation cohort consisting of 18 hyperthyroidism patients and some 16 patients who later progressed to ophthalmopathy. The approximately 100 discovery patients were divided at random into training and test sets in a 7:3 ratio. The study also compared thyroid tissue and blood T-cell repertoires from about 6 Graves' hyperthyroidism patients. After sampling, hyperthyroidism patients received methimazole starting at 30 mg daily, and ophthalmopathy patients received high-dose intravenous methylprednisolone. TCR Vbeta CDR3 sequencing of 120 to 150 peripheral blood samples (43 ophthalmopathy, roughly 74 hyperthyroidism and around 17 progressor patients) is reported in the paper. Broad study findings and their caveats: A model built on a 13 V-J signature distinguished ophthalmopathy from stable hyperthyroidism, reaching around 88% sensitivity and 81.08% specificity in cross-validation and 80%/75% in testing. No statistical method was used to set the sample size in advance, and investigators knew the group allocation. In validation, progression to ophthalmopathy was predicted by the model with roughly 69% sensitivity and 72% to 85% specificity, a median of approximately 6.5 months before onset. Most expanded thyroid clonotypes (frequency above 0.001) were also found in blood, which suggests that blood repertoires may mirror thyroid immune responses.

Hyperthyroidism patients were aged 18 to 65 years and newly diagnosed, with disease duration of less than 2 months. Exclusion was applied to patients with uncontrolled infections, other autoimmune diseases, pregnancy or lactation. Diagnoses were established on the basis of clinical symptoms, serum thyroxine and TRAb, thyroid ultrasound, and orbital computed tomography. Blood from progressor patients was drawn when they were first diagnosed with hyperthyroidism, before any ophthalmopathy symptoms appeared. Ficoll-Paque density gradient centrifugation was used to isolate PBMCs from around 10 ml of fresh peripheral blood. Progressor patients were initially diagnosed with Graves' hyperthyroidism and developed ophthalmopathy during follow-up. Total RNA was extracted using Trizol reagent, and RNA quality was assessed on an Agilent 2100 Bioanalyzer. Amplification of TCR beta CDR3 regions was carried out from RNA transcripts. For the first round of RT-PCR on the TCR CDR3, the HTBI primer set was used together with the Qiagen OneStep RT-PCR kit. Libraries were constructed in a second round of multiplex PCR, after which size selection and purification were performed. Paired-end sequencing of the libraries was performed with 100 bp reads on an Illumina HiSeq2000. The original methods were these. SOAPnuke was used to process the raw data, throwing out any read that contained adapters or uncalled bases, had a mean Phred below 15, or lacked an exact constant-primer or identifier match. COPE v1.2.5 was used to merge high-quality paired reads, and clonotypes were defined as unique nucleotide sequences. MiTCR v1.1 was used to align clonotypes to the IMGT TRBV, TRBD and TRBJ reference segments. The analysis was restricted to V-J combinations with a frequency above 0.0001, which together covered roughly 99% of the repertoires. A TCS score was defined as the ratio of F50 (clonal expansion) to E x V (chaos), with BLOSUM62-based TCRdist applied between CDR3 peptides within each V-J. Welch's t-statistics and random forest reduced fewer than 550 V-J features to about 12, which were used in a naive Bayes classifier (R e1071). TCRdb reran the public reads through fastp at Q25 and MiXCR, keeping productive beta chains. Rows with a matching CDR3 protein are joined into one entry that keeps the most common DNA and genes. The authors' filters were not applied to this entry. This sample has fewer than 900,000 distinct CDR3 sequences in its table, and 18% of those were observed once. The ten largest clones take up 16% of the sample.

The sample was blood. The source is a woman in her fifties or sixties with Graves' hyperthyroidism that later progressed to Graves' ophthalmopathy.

The DNA reads as follows: TGTGCCAGCAGCGTAGGGATGGGGGCGGGGACAGATACGCAGTATTTT. The resulting protein is CASSVGMGAGTDTQYF. The sequence is built from TRBV9 and TRBJ2-3; the D segment is perhaps TRBD1 or TRBD2, each sharing 6 matched bases. Spanning cysteine to phenylalanine, the CDR3 consists of 16 amino acids. The only DNA kept is the CDR3, 48 bases in frame from the first base. Relative to germline, V is 0 bases shorter and J is 3 bases shorter, with 14 bases between their ends. The germline V gene gives CDR1 as SGDLS and CDR2 as YYNGEE. With all but the CDR3 taken from the reference TRBV9 and TRBJ2-3 genes, the full variable domain is: DSGVTQTPKHLITATGQRVTLRCSPRSGDLSVYWYQQSLDQGLQFLIQYYNGEERAKGNILERFSAQQFPDLHSELNLSSLELGDSALYFCASSVGMGAGTDTQYFGPGTRLTVL.